The rows below give T cell receptor beta chains drawn from one sample of a study of blood T cell repertoires in COVID-19. Libraries were prepared by immunoSEQ multiplex PCR; TCRdb keeps only in-frame clonotypes and omits some of them. Seen here are 220,000 or so clones, around 81% observed once, and the top ten hold approximately 6%. The sequenced sample was peripheral blood. Receptor source: a woman in her 70s with acute or convalescent COVID-19. The conserved cysteine and the conserved F or W are not part of the CDR3 here.

>TRBJ2-7|TRBV3-1/TRBV3-2
ASSQGTSEY
>TRBJ2-1|TRBV5-1
ASSPSGLAEGGYNEQF
>TRBJ2-3|TRBV2
ASTRPDTQY
>TRBJ1-3|TRBV10-2
ASSGSGRDSSGNTIY
>TRBJ1-3|TRBV20-1
SASSREGNTIY
>TRBJ2-2|TRBV5-5
ASSLTGQGAGELF
>TRBJ2-3|TRBV7-9
ASSPRGPDTQY
>TRBJ2-1|TRBV2
ASSWTSGSSLSSYNEQF
>TRBJ2-3|TRBV29-1
SHIGLANTDTQY
>TRBJ2-3|TRBV27
ASRRSGWDTQY
>TRBJ1-1|TRBV5-4
ASSAPGTGMTEAF
>TRBJ2-7|TRBV19
ASRPGGGGRYEQY
>TRBJ2-1|TRBV5-6
ASSLVQVSYNEQF
>TRBJ2-2|TRBV14
ASRPGQANTGELF
>TRBJ1-1|TRBV7-9
ASSYQDSSEAF
>TRBJ2-7|TRBV5-1
ASSLRTGLSYEQY
>TRBJ2-7|TRBV27
ASRPGLAGGPGEQY
>TRBJ2-1|TRBV3-1/TRBV3-2
ASSLQWYEQF
>TRBJ1-4|TRBV30
AWSVQKGARGEKLF
>TRBJ2-3|TRBV27
ASSFAPADTQY
>TRBJ2-3|TRBV3-1/TRBV3-2
ASSQVSDTQY
>TRBJ2-7|TRBV5-4
ASSSGSSYEQY
>TRBJ2-2|TRBV24-1
ATSEPGSGELF
>TRBJ1-5|TRBV7-3
ASSLAKSGHPRLNQPQH
>TRBJ2-3|TRBV30
AWSVLQATSTDTQY
>TRBJ2-2|TRBV5-1
ASSEGGENTGELF
>TRBJ2-7|TRBV2
ASSRDRGRDEQY
>TRBJ2-7|TRBV28
ASRAGGEPYEQY
>TRBJ2-5|TRBV2
ASSETRRETQY
>TRBJ2-1|TRBV3-1/TRBV3-2
ASSQVLRTENNEQF
>TRBJ2-5|TRBV28
ASSTRRQGQGFWETQY
>TRBJ2-5|TRBV7-8
ASSVGTVQETQY
>TRBJ2-1|TRBV29-1
SVEVQPRTGVHNEQF
>TRBJ1-5|TRBV18
ASSADRVNQPQH
>TRBJ2-3|TRBV5-1
ASSSRTSGRDTQY
>TRBJ1-2|TRBV6-5
ASSYSSGGYTYGYT
>TRBJ1-2|TRBV28
ASSFPDTYYGYT
>TRBJ1-6|TRBV15
ATSRVGGGTVSPLH
>TRBJ2-5|TRBV4-1
ASSQERGPQETQY
>TRBJ2-1|TRBV29-1
SVERAAYNEQF
>TRBJ2-1|TRBV6-5
ASSYSGGGIYNEQF
>TRBJ1-5|TRBV6-6
ASQTGFSNQPQH
>TRBJ2-3|TRBV29-1
SAVAGFTDTQY
>TRBJ2-3|TRBV7-6
ASSPRPSGSFSTDTQY
>TRBJ2-7|TRBV18
ASSLGQNYEQY
>TRBJ1-2|TRBV7-3
ASSLKGDVGYT